A single sample is the source of the 14 T cell receptor beta chains below, sequenced in a study of T cells in Graves' hyperthyroidism and ophthalmopathy. Researchers amplified the TCR beta CDR3 regions from RNA transcripts. First-round RT-PCR targeting the TCR CDR3 was performed with the HTBI primer set. TCRdb reprocessed the multiplex PCR reads via MiXCR and lists one record per CDR3 protein. The table lists 400,000 to 600,000 distinct CDR3 sequences, less than 25% of them singletons, with roughly 29% in the top ten. Sequenced input: blood. The receptors here all came from a man younger than 35 with Graves' hyperthyroidism.

This clonotype was seen at least ten times. The chain uses TRBV15 and TRBJ2-7; D perhaps matches TRBD2 (6 bases). V was clipped by 3 bases and J by 1 base, with 10 bases between them. CDR1 LNHNV and CDR2 YYDKDF come from the germline V gene (reference sequence). The CDR3 has 14 amino acids. CDR3 sequence reads: CATSSAGLSYEQYF. The CDR3 DNA reads TGTGCCACCAGCAGCGCGGGGCTTTCCTACGAGCAGTACTTC.

This clonotype was counted at least ten times. CDR3 bases: TGTGCCAGCAGCTTAACGGGGATTGCCAATCAGCCCCAGCATTTT. Protein product: CASSLTGIANQPQHF. The gene calls are TRBV11-2 and TRBJ1-5; unclear D gene. V was shortened by 2 bases and J by 3 bases, with 11 bases between the two germline ends. Looked up from germline, CDR1 is SGHAT and CDR2 is FQNNGV. This CDR3 contains 15 residues. Full variable domain (rest looked up from reference TRBV11-2 and TRBJ1-5): EAGVAQSPRYKIIEKRQSVAFWCNPISGHATLYWYQQILGQGPKLLIQFQNNGVVDDSQLPKDRFSAERLKGVDSTLKIQPAKLEDSAVYLCASSLTGIANQPQHFGDGTRLSIL.

With respect to this clonotype: Possible read error: a much larger clone is one base away. J is TRBJ2-5 and V is TRBV19, with D perhaps TRBD1 (6 bases). Trimming stripped 6 bases from V and 1 base from J, with 12 bases between. The CDR3 contains 14 residues. Germline V gene sequence: CDR1 LNHDA, CDR2 SQIVND (reference sequence). CDR3 region: CASRGSGVQETQYF. CDR3 in DNA: TGTGCCAGTAGGGGGTCAGGGGTCCAAGAGACCCAGTACTTC. Complete variable domain (other parts from reference TRBV19 and TRBJ2-5): DGGITQSPKYLFRKEGQNVTLSCEQNLNHDAMYWYRQDPGQGLRLIYYSQIVNDFQKGDIAEGYSVSREKKESFPLTVTSAQKNPTAFYLCASRGSGVQETQYFGPGTRLLVL.

This clonotype was counted only a few times. The J gene is TRBJ1-1, the V gene TRBV30; D unresolved. The CDR3 covers 12 residues. Germline V lookup: CDR1 GTSNPN, CDR2 SVGIG (reference sequence). V was cut by 0 bases and J by 4 bases, with 6 bases left in between. Here the CDR3 DNA reads TGTGCCTGGAGTGTAAGCTCCACTGAAGCTTTCTTT. Its protein product is CAWSVSSTEAFF.

The chain couples TRBV11-3 to TRBJ2-5, with TRBD1 identical over 8 bases. CDR1 is SGHNT, CDR2 YENEEA, per germline. The CDR3 contains 16 residues. The V and J ends lost 0 bases and 5 bases, in that order; junction bases with no gene match: 8. The CDR3 spells CASSLDLRGRGETQYF. The CDR3 DNA follows: TGTGCCAGCAGCTTAGATCTCAGGGGGCGCGGGGAGACCCAGTACTTC. Drawing the rest from reference TRBV11-3 and TRBJ2-5, the complete variable domain is EAGVVQSPRYKIIEKKQPVAFWCNPISGHNTLYWYLQNLGQGPELLIRYENEEAVDDSQLPKDRFSAERLKGVDSTLKIQPAELGDSAVYLCASSLDLRGRGETQYFGPGTRLLVL.

In this sample, this clonotype turned up a few times. This chain uses TRBV7-9 with TRBJ1-5; no reliable D call. The germline V gene has CDR1 SEHNR and CDR2 FQNEAQ (reference sequence). The V gene lost 1 base and the J gene lost 3 bases, with 10 bases spanning the gap. This CDR3 is 15 amino acids long. This CDR3 reads CASSLGGISNQPQHF. CDR3 coding DNA: TGTGCCAGCAGCTTAGGAGGGATTTCCAATCAGCCCCAGCATTTT.

The rearrangement links TRBV20-1 to TRBJ2-2; D may be TRBD2 (5 bases). This CDR3 has 13 residues. V gave up 5 bases and J gave up 5 bases, with 12 bases separating them. CDR1 is DFQATT, CDR2 SNEGSKA, per germline (reference sequence). CDR3 DNA sequence: TGCAGTGCTGACCGGACTGATACCGGGGAGCTGTTTTTT. It yields the protein CSADRTDTGELFF.

This clonotype was detected once. This chain joins TRBV4-1 and TRBJ1-2; 7 bases align to TRBD1. Looked up from germline, CDR1 is MGHRA and CDR2 is YSYEKL. With V trimmed by 3 bases and J by 5 bases, 9 bases remained unmatched. The CDR3 is 15 residues long. The CDR3: CASSHLGQALYGYTF. The CDR3 DNA is TGCGCCAGCAGCCACCTTGGACAGGCCTTATATGGCTACACCTTC.

This clonotype was recorded at least ten times. V gene TRBV5-1 combines with J gene TRBJ1-1, with 7 bases identical to TRBD1. V dropped 7 bases and J dropped 3; count of bases not matched to a gene: 6. The CDR3 totals 13 residues. Germline CDR1 and CDR2: SGHRS and YFSETQ. The CDR3 protein is CASQRGPDTEAFF. CDR3 coding DNA: TGCGCCAGCCAAAGGGGGCCGGACACTGAAGCTTTCTTT.

This clonotype occurred many times. A much bigger clone sits one base away, suggesting this may be a read error. V usage is TRBV6-1 and J usage is TRBJ1-5, with 7 bases that match TRBD1. Germline values: CDR1 MNHNS, CDR2 SASEGT. The CDR3 contains 16 residues. V was clipped by 4 bases and J by 9 bases; unmatched bases: 15. This chain's CDR3 is CASSGHDSGTDPPQHF. Here the CDR3 DNA reads TGTGCCAGCAGTGGGCACGATTCCGGGACAGATCCGCCCCAGCATTTT.

The rearrangement links TRBV3-1 to TRBJ1-5, with D tentatively TRBD1 (5 bases). The V and J ends lost 7 bases and 7 bases respectively, with 14 bases between them. The germline V gene has CDR1 LGHDT and CDR2 YNNKEL (reference sequence). The CDR3 consists of 13 residues. CDR3 nucleotides: TGTGCCAGCAACCGGGGCCCAGGGCAGCCCCAGCATTTT. As protein: CASNRGPGQPQHF.

This clonotype was observed a few times. The chain couples TRBV12-3 or TRBV12-4 to TRBJ2-7; TRBD1 matches at 7 bases. Germline trimming cut 5 bases from V and 7 bases from J; bases unmatched to any gene: 5. The CDR3 totals 12 residues. CDR3 DNA sequence: TGTGCCAGCAGTGAAGGGACAGAAGAGCAGTACTTC. It is translated as CASSEGTEEQYF.

J is TRBJ2-2 and V is TRBV28, with D perhaps TRBD1 (5 bases). The V gene lost 3 bases and the J gene lost 4 bases, with 9 bases spanning the gap. CDR3 length: 14 amino acids. Germline V CDR1 and CDR2: MDHEN, SYDVKM. This chain's CDR3 is CASSFGRATGELFF. CDR3 nucleotides: TGTGCCAGCAGTTTTGGCAGGGCCACCGGGGAGCTGTTTTTT.

This clonotype has ten or more counts. V gene TRBV12-5 combines with J gene TRBJ1-2; 8 bases line up with TRBD1. Looked up from germline, CDR1 is LGHNT and CDR2 is FRNRAP. The junction had 12 bases not matched to a gene; V was cut back by 1 base and J by 5 bases. The CDR3 is made up of 17 amino acids. CDR3 sequence reads: CASGLDGPPQGAYGYTF. CDR3 nucleotides: TGTGCTAGTGGTTTGGACGGGCCCCCGCAGGGGGCTTATGGCTACACCTTC.